This TCR beta chain was captured in a study of CD4 and CD8 cells across lung adenocarcinoma regions. The sample holds many counts of this clonotype. TCRdb fed the PCR reads into MiXCR, producing one record per CDR3 protein. The sample holds 23,000 or so distinct CDR3 sequences; more than 45% are singletons and the top ten take less than 60%. V gave up 7 bases and J gave up 5 bases, with 14 bases separating them. The CDR3 covers 14 residues. CDR1 and CDR2 (germline): SGHTA, FQGNSA. Donors had localized lung adenocarcinoma, a non-small cell lung cancer. The rearrangement joins TRBV7-2 to TRBJ2-2, with D tentatively TRBD2 (6 bases). This clonotype originated in a male donor with lung adenocarcinoma. The CD4 and CD8 labels of this study may be unreliable. The sequenced sample consisted of CD8+ T cells from the center of a lung tumor. CDR3 DNA sequence: TGTGCCAGCACCCGGGACTCCCAAACCGGGGAGCTGTTTTTT. Translating gives CASTRDSQTGELFF. Full variable domain (missing parts from reference TRBV7-2 and TRBJ2-2): GAGVSQSPSNKVTEKGKDVELRCDPISGHTALYWYRQSLGQGLEFLIYFQGNSAPDKSGLPSDRFSAERTGGSVSTLTIQRTQQEDSAVYLCASTRDSQTGELFFGEGSRLTVL.